These T cell receptor beta chains were read from a single sample in a study of PD-1 blockade in classical Hodgkin lymphoma. The protocol was immunoSEQ multiplex PCR, while the TCRdb copy is restricted to in-frame clones and leaves out a portion. The sample has roughly 90,000 clones; 80% to 90% are singletons. The specimen was peripheral blood mononuclear cells (PBMCs), collected before the second cycle of nivolumab. The receptors originated from a human donor with classical Hodgkin lymphoma. The CDR3 runs from the conserved cysteine through the conserved F or W. Each record gives: V gene, J gene, D gene, clone size, CDR3 protein, CDR3 DNA. A D gene is named only where the DNA matches it firmly. Not every row has a clone size; where given, it reads once, few, many or a size class.

>TRBV11-3|TRBJ1-1|TRBD1|NA
CASSIGGQASEAFF
TGTGCCAGCAGCATAGGGGGCCAGGCGTCTGAAGCTTTCTTT
>TRBV7-7|TRBJ2-3|NA|few
CASSLSSSGLGGTQYF
TGTGCCAGCAGCCTCAGCAGTTCGGGGCTAGGAGGCACGCAGTATTTT
>TRBV6-1|TRBJ1-5|NA|NA
CASSELSRANQPQHF
TGTGCCAGCAGTGAGTTGAGCAGGGCAAATCAGCCCCAGCATTTT
>TRBV6-6|TRBJ1-2|TRBD1|NA
CASSPTGVNYGYTF
TGTGCCAGCAGTCCTACAGGGGTTAACTATGGCTACACCTTC
>TRBV30|TRBJ1-3|NA|NA
CAWSGDTYSGNTIYF
TGTGCCTGGAGTGGCGACACTTACTCTGGAAACACCATATATTTT
>TRBV7-2|TRBJ1-1|NA|few
CASSRPDPNTEAFF
TGTGCCAGCAGCCGTCCGGACCCGAACACTGAAGCTTTCTTT
>TRBV5-1|TRBJ2-7|NA|NA
CASSLAEEAGEQYF
TGCGCCAGCAGCTTGGCCGAGGAGGCGGGCGAGCAGTACTTC
>TRBV4-2|TRBJ2-2|TRBD2|once
CASSRELAGSTGELFF
TGTGCCAGCAGCCGAGAACTAGCGGGTTCGACCGGGGAGCTGTTTTTT
>TRBV2|TRBJ1-5|TRBD1|NA
CASSGTGGDQPQHF
TGTGCCAGCAGCGGGACAGGGGGGGATCAGCCCCAGCATTTT
>TRBV30|TRBJ2-2|NA|NA
CAWSVLSGSGELFF
TGTGCCTGGAGTGTACTGTCCGGGAGCGGGGAGCTGTTTTTT
>TRBV11-2|TRBJ2-7|TRBD2|NA
CASSSGLAGEQYF
TGTGCCAGCAGCTCAGGACTAGCTGGCGAGCAGTACTTC
>TRBV7-9|TRBJ2-7|TRBD2|NA
CASSPGIGSGRWNEQYF
TGTGCCAGCAGCCCAGGAATTGGTAGCGGGAGGTGGAACGAGCAGTACTTC
>TRBV27|TRBJ2-1|NA|NA
CASSLLWVGVYNEQFF
TGTGCCAGCAGTTTACTCTGGGTGGGGGTTTACAATGAGCAGTTCTTC
>TRBV30|TRBJ2-2|NA|NA
CAWSVLWDGELFF
TGTGCCTGGAGTGTACTTTGGGACGGGGAGCTGTTTTTT
>TRBV10-3|TRBJ2-3|NA|NA
CAISGGTLLGGSSTDTQYF
TGTGCCATCAGTGGAGGGACTTTATTGGGGGGATCTAGCACAGATACGCAGTATTTT
>TRBV2|TRBJ2-3|NA|NA
CATSPGPNTDTQYF
TGTGCCACCTCCCCGGGGCCTAACACAGATACGCAGTATTTT
>TRBV5-1|TRBJ2-5|NA|NA
CASSLSEETQYF
TGCGCCAGCAGCTTGTCAGAAGAGACCCAGTACTTC
>TRBV5-7|TRBJ2-3|NA|once
CASTPKTEDTQYF
TGTGCCAGCACCCCTAAGACAGAAGATACGCAGTATTTT
>TRBV28|TRBJ1-1|TRBD1|NA
CASRAGGMNTEAFF
TGTGCCAGTCGGGCAGGGGGCATGAACACTGAAGCTTTCTTT
>TRBV25-1|TRBJ2-2|TRBD2|NA
CATSEIGGGTGELFF
TGTGCCACCTCGGAGATCGGCGGGGGGACCGGGGAGCTGTTTTTT
>TRBV7-9|TRBJ2-1|TRBD2|NA
CASSLGLAVNEQFF
TGTGCCAGCAGCTTGGGACTAGCGGTCAATGAGCAGTTCTTC
>TRBV13|TRBJ2-7|NA|NA
CASSLKGFPWSGTYEQYF
TGTGCCAGCAGCTTAAAAGGGTTTCCTTGGTCAGGAACCTACGAGCAGTACTTC
>TRBV30|TRBJ1-1|TRBD1|few
CAWSGQGGTEAFF
TGTGCCTGGAGTGGACAGGGTGGTACTGAAGCTTTCTTT
>TRBV2|TRBJ2-5|NA|NA
CASRRDQETQYF
TGTGCCAGCAGGAGGGACCAAGAGACCCAGTACTTC
>TRBV2|TRBJ1-4|NA|NA
CASSEGLNEKLFF
TGTGCCAGCAGTGAAGGGTTAAATGAAAAACTGTTTTTT
>TRBV19|TRBJ2-7|NA|NA
CASGPGIYEQYF
TGTGCCAGTGGACCGGGAATCTACGAGCAGTACTTC
>TRBV10-3|TRBJ1-1|NA|NA
CAISTGPEAFF
TGTGCCATCAGTACGGGCCCCGAAGCTTTCTTT
>TRBV7-9|TRBJ2-1|TRBD2|once
CASSPRLADYNEQFF
TGTGCCAGCAGCCCGAGACTAGCGGACTACAATGAGCAGTTCTTC
>TRBV7-2|TRBJ1-1|NA|NA
CASSLAGPMNTEAFF
TGTGCCAGCAGCTTAGCGGGGCCGATGAACACTGAAGCTTTCTTT
>TRBV11-2|TRBJ2-1|NA|NA
CASSLRGISNEQFF
TGTGCCAGCAGCTTACGAGGGATAAGCAATGAGCAGTTCTTC
>TRBV19|TRBJ2-7|NA|NA
CASSVSGHSSYEQYF
TGTGCCAGTAGCGTGAGCGGACACAGCTCCTACGAGCAGTACTTC
>TRBV19|TRBJ2-1|NA|NA
CASTLGKYNEQFF
TGTGCCAGTACCCTAGGAAAGTACAATGAGCAGTTCTTC
>TRBV18|TRBJ2-3|NA|few
CASSKTVTDTQYF
TGTGCCAGCTCAAAGACGGTCACAGATACGCAGTATTTT
>TRBV9|TRBJ2-2|TRBD2|NA
CASSVAGGLANTGELFF
TGTGCCAGCAGCGTAGCGGGGGGACTGGCGAACACCGGGGAGCTGTTTTTT
>TRBV28|TRBJ1-4|NA|NA
CASSSGTTNEKLFF
TGTGCCAGCAGTTCCGGGACAACTAATGAAAAACTGTTTTTT
>TRBV11-2|TRBJ2-1|NA|NA
CASSTEPGRPGAEQFF
TGTGCCAGCAGCACGGAACCGGGACGCCCGGGGGCTGAGCAGTTCTTC
>TRBV7-2|TRBJ1-5|TRBD1|few
CASSHPGQGPGQPQHF
TGTGCCAGCAGCCACCCGGGACAGGGCCCGGGGCAGCCCCAGCATTTT
>TRBV7-2|TRBJ1-1|NA|NA
CASSLNPTLGGTEAFF
TGTGCCAGCAGCTTAAATCCCACTCTGGGAGGCACTGAAGCTTTCTTT
>TRBV25-1|TRBJ1-1|NA|NA
CASSETGWRTEAFF
TGTGCCAGCAGTGAAACAGGGTGGCGAACTGAAGCTTTCTTT
>TRBV6-5|TRBJ2-2|NA|NA
CASSYQPSNTGELFF
TGTGCCAGCAGTTACCAGCCATCGAACACCGGGGAGCTGTTTTTT
>TRBV7-8|TRBJ2-7|NA|NA
CASSYNYEQYF
TGTGCCAGCAGCTATAACTACGAGCAGTACTTC
>TRBV5-5|TRBJ1-2|NA|once
CASTMVGGGYGYTF
TGTGCCAGCACCATGGTCGGGGGCGGGTATGGCTACACCTTC
>TRBV11-2|TRBJ2-7|NA|NA
CASSLVATGYEQYF
TGTGCCAGCAGCTTAGTAGCGACGGGCTACGAGCAGTACTTC
>TRBV2|TRBJ2-1|TRBD2|NA
CASSASGLSAYEQFF
TGTGCCAGCAGTGCGTCGGGACTATCTGCATATGAGCAGTTCTTC
>TRBV6-5|TRBJ1-2|NA|few
CASSSDVPGHDGYTF
TGTGCCAGCAGCTCCGACGTCCCGGGACATGACGGCTACACCTTC
>TRBV10-2|TRBJ2-7|TRBD2|NA
CASRGRLAVYEQYF
TGCGCCAGCAGGGGTAGGCTAGCGGTCTACGAGCAGTACTTC
>TRBV28|TRBJ1-2|TRBD1|NA
CASSATGNGYTF
TGTGCCAGCAGTGCGACAGGGAACGGCTACACCTTC
>TRBV27|TRBJ1-1|NA|few
CASQDSPPLNTEAFF
TGTGCCAGCCAGGACAGTCCCCCGCTGAACACTGAAGCTTTCTTT
>TRBV9|TRBJ2-5|NA|medium-sized
CASSVFGAETQYF
TGTGCCAGCAGCGTTTTCGGGGCAGAGACCCAGTACTTC
>TRBV4-1|TRBJ2-3|NA|NA
CASSQAFTGRVGNTQYF
TGCGCCAGCAGCCAAGCGTTCACCGGTCGGGTCGGAAATACGCAGTATTTT
>TRBV27|TRBJ2-3|TRBD1|NA
CASSLLGRGSLTDTQYF
TGTGCCAGCAGTTTATTGGGCAGGGGGTCCCTCACAGATACGCAGTATTTT
>TRBV7-8|TRBJ2-1|NA|NA
CASSFLGGLSYNEQFF
TGTGCCAGCAGCTTCCTTGGCGGTCTTTCCTACAATGAGCAGTTCTTC
>TRBV4-1|TRBJ1-1|NA|NA
CASSQDRWLGTEAFF
TGCGCCAGCAGCCAAGATAGGTGGTTAGGCACTGAAGCTTTCTTT
>TRBV4-1|TRBJ2-7|TRBD1|NA
CASSQGPTGNYEQYF
TGCGCCAGCAGCCAAGGGCCGACAGGGAACTACGAGCAGTACTTC